The next 25 T cell receptor beta chains were all read from a single sample in a study of blood T cell repertoires in COVID-19. Clones were sequenced by immunoSEQ multiplex PCR, and TCRdb holds only the in-frame ones, with some missing. The profile covers under 200,000 clones, with 60% to 80% appearing a single time and 15% to 20% taken by the ten largest. Input material: peripheral blood. These receptors originate from a man between 60 and 75 years old with active or convalescent COVID-19.

The rearrangement joins TRBV18 to TRBJ1-2; D gene ambiguous. CDR1 is KGHSH and CDR2 is LQKENI in the germline V gene. Trimming took 5 bases from V and 8 from J, leaving 9 bases between them. There are 11 residues in the CDR3. CDR3 DNA: TGTGCCAGCTCAGAAGGCGGCGGCTACACCTTC. It encodes CASSEGGGYTF.

The chain recombines TRBV9 with TRBJ2-1; 7 bases are a match to TRBD2. CDR1 is SGDLS and CDR2 is YYNGEE in the germline V gene. The CDR3 has 15 residues. V was clipped by 4 bases and J by 4 bases; unmatched bases: 8. CDR3 region: CASSQDTSVYNEQFF. The CDR3 nucleotides are TGTGCCAGCAGCCAGGACACTAGCGTATACAATGAGCAGTTCTTC.

This clone has just a few counts. CDR3 residues: CSVEEAPGRTEAFF. The CDR3 DNA is TGCAGCGTTGAAGAAGCCCCAGGGAGGACTGAAGCTTTCTTT. V gene TRBV29-1 combines with J gene TRBJ1-1; TRBD1 might be the D (5 bases). This CDR3 is 14 amino acids long. Trimming stripped 0 bases from V and 5 bases from J, with 13 bases between. The germline V gene encodes CDR1 SQVTM and CDR2 ANQGSEA.

The chain has TRBV28 and TRBJ2-5; 9 bases agree with TRBD1. Germline V gene lookup returns CDR1 MDHEN and CDR2 SYDVKM. With 4 bases clipped from V and 3 bases from J, the junction kept 3 bases outside the gene matches. The CDR3 is made up of 14 amino acids. In nucleotides, the CDR3 is TGTGCCAGCAGTTGGGACAGGGTCGAAGAGACCCAGTACTTC. Its protein product is CASSWDRVEETQYF.

This clone turned up a few times. The CDR3 DNA sequence: TGTGCCAGCAGCTTAGGAGGACTAGCGGGGGAAGAGCAGTACTTC. It codes for CASSLGGLAGEEQYF. This chain joins TRBV11-3 and TRBJ2-7; 13 bases agree with TRBD2. The CDR3 covers 15 residues. Per germline, CDR1 SGHNT and CDR2 YENEEA. J lost 7 bases, V lost 1 base, and 4 bases had no gene match.

In this sample, this clone turned up a few times. The rearrangement uses TRBV28 and TRBJ1-2; no firm D call. Germline V lookup: CDR1 MDHEN, CDR2 SYDVKM. Trimming stripped 7 bases from V and 0 bases from J, with 12 bases between. The CDR3 runs to 14 residues. DNA for the CDR3: TGTGCCAGCATCTCCATGCGGGCTAACTATGGCTACACCTTC. Its translation: CASISMRANYGYTF.

This chain connects TRBV7-3 to TRBJ2-7; TRBD2 agrees at 14 bases. With V trimmed by 5 bases and J by 8 bases, 5 bases remained unmatched. The germline gives CDR1 SGHTA, CDR2 FQGTGA. The CDR3 totals 14 residues. As DNA, the CDR3 is TGTGCCAGCAGCCCGGGACTAGCGGGAGACCAGCAGTACTTC. Translating it yields CASSPGLAGDQQYF. The complete variable domain, with remaining parts taken from reference TRBV7-3 and TRBJ2-7, reads GAGVSQTPSNKVTEKGKYVELRCDPISGHTALYWYRQSLGQGPEFLIYFQGTGAADDSGLPNDRFFAVRPEGSVSTLKIQRTERGDSAVYLCASSPGLAGDQQYFGPGTRLTVT.

The genes are TRBV6-5 and TRBJ2-3; D uncertain. CDR3 size: 15 residues. Trimming removed 0 bases from V and 2 bases from J, with 9 bases in between. The V gene's germline CDR1 is MNHEY and CDR2 SVGAGI. CDR3 nucleotides: TGTGCCAGCAGTTACTCGTCGGGTCTCACAGATACGCAGTATTTT. Its translation: CASSYSSGLTDTQYF.

The V call is TRBV9, the J call TRBJ1-2; 9 bases align to TRBD1. This CDR3 has 15 residues. V lost 7 bases and J lost 6; bases outside the gene matches: 13. Germline values: CDR1 SGDLS, CDR2 YYNGEE. The DNA of the CDR3 is TGTGCCAGCGGTACCTTACAGGGGGCGAGGGATGGCTACACCTTC. Amino acids: CASGTLQGARDGYTF. Supplemented by reference TRBV9 and TRBJ1-2, the full variable domain reads DSGVTQTPKHLITATGQRVTLRCSPRSGDLSVYWYQQSLDQGLQFLIQYYNGEERAKGNILERFSAQQFPDLHSELNLSSLELGDSALYFCASGTLQGARDGYTFGSGTRLTVV.

The chain couples TRBV24-1 to TRBJ2-2; D is possibly TRBD1 (5 bases). The germline CDR1 and CDR2 sequences are KGHDR and SFDVKD. Trimming shortened V by 2 bases and J by 5 bases, and 11 bases separated the two germline ends. The CDR3 is made up of 15 amino acids. The DNA of the CDR3 is TGTGCCACCAGTGATTATCCAGGGCGAACCGGGGAGCTGTTTTTT. Protein product: CATSDYPGRTGELFF.

The chain recombines TRBV7-9 with TRBJ2-2, with a possible D match to TRBD2 (6 bases). Trimming cost V 1 base and J 3 bases, with 6 bases left between them. The length of the CDR3 is 14 residues. Germline V gene data show CDR1 as SEHNR and CDR2 as FQNEAQ (reference sequence). This CDR3 reads CASSLGRDTGELFF. Here the CDR3 DNA reads TGTGCCAGCAGCTTAGGGAGGGACACCGGGGAGCTGTTTTTT. Drawing the rest from reference TRBV7-9 and TRBJ2-2, the complete variable domain is DTGVSQNPRHKITKRGQNVTFRCDPISEHNRLYWYRQTLGQGPEFLTYFQNEAQLEKSRLLSDRFSAERPKGSFSTLEIQRTEQGDSAMYLCASSLGRDTGELFFGEGSRLTVL.

The rearrangement joins TRBV29-1 to TRBJ2-1; 7 nucleotides line up with TRBD2. From germline, CDR1 is SQVTM and CDR2 ANQGSEA. There are 16 residues in the CDR3. Trimming cost V 3 bases and J 7 bases; bases outside gene matches: 15. The chain's CDR3 is CSVESAGNRQWNEQFF. The CDR3 region has the DNA TGCAGCGTTGAGTCAGCGGGAAACCGTCAATGGAATGAGCAGTTCTTC.

The chain links TRBV5-1 to TRBJ2-1; 8 bases are shared with TRBD2. The junction had 3 bases not matched to a gene; V was cut back by 0 bases and J by 1 base. The CDR3 covers 16 residues. Per the germline V gene, CDR1 is SGHRS and CDR2 is YFSETQ. The CDR3 bases are TGCGCCAGCAGCTTGGCTTCGGGAGGGTCCTACAATGAGCAGTTCTTC. Encoded protein: CASSLASGGSYNEQFF.

This clone was detected once. The CDR3 DNA reads as TGTGCCAGCAGTTACGGTACAGGGGAAGGCTATGGCTACACCTTC. It specifies CASSYGTGEGYGYTF. J is TRBJ1-2 and V is TRBV6-6, with 7 positions matching TRBD1. V dropped 2 bases and J dropped 4; count of bases not matched to a gene: 7. Germline CDR1 reads MNHNY; CDR2 reads SVGAGI (reference sequence). The CDR3 sequence is 15 residues long.

With regard to this clone: Distinct nucleotide sequences in the sample also encode this CDR3. V is TRBV5-1 and J is TRBJ2-3; 11 bases align to TRBD2. CDR3 length: 14 residues. The junction had 4 bases not matched to a gene; V was cut back by 4 bases and J by 6 bases. CDR1 and CDR2 from the germline V gene are SGHRS and YFSETQ. CDR3 DNA: TGCGCCAGCAGCAGCACTAGCGGGAGCGATACGCAGTATTTT. This sequence encodes CASSSTSGSDTQYF.

V is TRBV2 and J is TRBJ2-5; D is undetermined. From germline, CDR1 is SNHLY and CDR2 FYNNEI. V shed 7 bases and J shed 5 bases, with 14 bases lying between them. The length of the CDR3 is 13 residues. CDR3 sequence reads: CASTAARMETQYF. The CDR3, as DNA: TGTGCCAGCACCGCGGCTAGAATGGAGACCCAGTACTTC.

This clone occurred a few times. The chain couples TRBV5-1 to TRBJ1-3; TRBD1 might be the D (5 bases). V lost 6 bases and J lost 2, with 18 bases in between. CDR3 size: 16 residues. Germline CDR1 reads SGHRS; CDR2 reads YFSETQ. The CDR3 region has the DNA TGCGCCAGCACCCTGGAGTATTCGGGGGCTGGAAACACCATATATTTT. It yields the protein CASTLEYSGAGNTIYF.

The chain carries TRBV2 and TRBJ2-3; 8 bases line up with TRBD2. Germline CDR1 reads SNHLY; CDR2 reads FYNNEI. CDR3 size: 15 residues. V shed 7 bases and J 1 base; nucleotides not matched to a gene: 7. The CDR3 DNA follows: TGTGCCAGCACCCTTAGCGGGACCCGCACAGATACGCAGTATTTT. Residues: CASTLSGTRTDTQYF.

The chain couples TRBV5-7 to TRBJ2-3, with TRBD2 matching 13 bases. TRBV5-7 is recorded as an ORF, its role being uncertain. CDR3 size: 18 residues. J gave up 4 bases and V 3 bases, and 11 bases lay outside the gene matches. This chain's CDR3 is CASSWTSGRGPPSDTQYF. In nucleotides, the CDR3 is TGTGCCAGCAGCTGGACTAGCGGGAGAGGGCCCCCCTCAGATACGCAGTATTTT.

The chain is built from TRBV29-1 and TRBJ2-1, with D hard to call. CDR3 length equals 14 residues. Germline CDR1 and CDR2: SQVTM and ANQGSEA. The V and J ends lost 3 bases and 0 bases respectively, with 9 bases between them. CDR3 amino acids: CSVDLPSSYNEQFF. CDR3 bases: TGCAGCGTTGACCTTCCGAGCTCCTACAATGAGCAGTTCTTC.

V and J are TRBV30 and TRBJ1-6; possible D gene TRBD1, 5 bases. Germline CDR1 and CDR2: GTSNPN and SVGIG (reference sequence). This CDR3 has 14 amino acids. V was cut by 5 bases and J by 10 bases, with 18 bases left in between. The CDR3 DNA sequence: TGTGCCTGGGGTCCGGGGGGTCCCGGGTCACCCCTCCACTTT. This encodes CAWGPGGPGSPLHF.

This rearrangement joins TRBV30 to TRBJ2-3; 8 nucleotides align to TRBD2. The V gene's germline CDR1 is GTSNPN and CDR2 SVGIG (reference sequence). This CDR3 contains 13 residues. The V and J ends lost 2 bases and 14 bases, in that order; junction bases with no gene match: 12. CDR3 region: CAWSQTSAWDRYF. The CDR3 DNA reads TGTGCCTGGAGTCAGACTAGCGCTTGGGATAGGTATTTT.

A single count supports this clone. The chain uses TRBV9 and TRBJ2-7; TRBD2 matches 9 bases. V dropped 0 bases and J dropped 7; count of bases not matched to a gene: 5. Germline V gives CDR1 SGDLS, CDR2 YYNGEE. The CDR3 is 14 amino acids. The CDR3 nucleotides read TGTGCCAGCAGCGTAGTGCGAGCGGGAGGAGAGCAGTACTTC. Translated: CASSVVRAGGEQYF. The full variable domain, its missing parts supplied by reference TRBV9 and TRBJ2-7, is DSGVTQTPKHLITATGQRVTLRCSPRSGDLSVYWYQQSLDQGLQFLIQYYNGEERAKGNILERFSAQQFPDLHSELNLSSLELGDSALYFCASSVVRAGGEQYFGPGTRLTVT.

This sequence joins TRBV29-1 and TRBJ2-6; D may be TRBD1 (5 bases). The V and J ends lost 3 bases and 1 base respectively, with 7 bases between them. CDR1 is SQVTM and CDR2 is ANQGSEA in the germline V gene. This CDR3 has 14 residues. CDR3 bases: TGCAGCGTTGATTCAGGGTCTGGGGCCAACGTCCTGACTTTC. It specifies CSVDSGSGANVLTF. The whole variable domain, remainder taken from reference TRBV29-1 and TRBJ2-6, is SAVISQKPSRDICQRGTSLTIQCQVDSQVTMMFWYRQQPGQSLTLIATANQGSEATYESGFVIDKFPISRPNLTFSTLTVSNMSPEDSSIYLCSVDSGSGANVLTFGAGSRLTVL.

The V call is TRBV5-1, the J call TRBJ1-3, with D perhaps TRBD1 (5 bases). Germline lookup yields CDR1 SGHRS and CDR2 YFSETQ. V was cut by 0 bases and J by 2 bases, with 12 bases left in between. The CDR3 sequence is 16 residues long. The CDR3 nucleotides read TGCGCCAGCAGCTTGGCCCCGGGCAGGGCTGGAAACACCATATATTTT. This translates into CASSLAPGRAGNTIYF.